The source of this TCR beta chain is a study of T cell changes during pregnancy in multiple sclerosis. Profiling relied on immunoSEQ multiplex PCR, and the TCRdb table lists in-frame clones only, not all of them. The sample lists fewer than 90,000 clones, just under 95% occurring once. CDR3 size: 13 residues. The germline V gene encodes CDR1 SGHTA and CDR2 FQGNSA. Trimming removed 5 bases from V and 2 bases from J, with 10 bases in between. This sequence was found in a female donor in good health, enrolled as a control in a pregnancy study. The sample in question was peripheral blood, obtained in the third trimester of pregnancy. The chain couples TRBV7-2 to TRBJ2-7; no clear D. The CDR3 here is CASSPRQPYEQYF. The CDR3 DNA follows: TGTGCCAGCAGCCCACGACAACCCTACGAGCAGTACTTC.